The following is a TCR beta chain sequence with its context. This sample was included in a study of blood T cell repertoires in COVID-19. Looking at the study overall: Samples representing acute and convalescent COVID-19 were sourced from the United States, Italy and Spain. Sources were T cells, B-cell-depleted T cells, or PBMCs; the material itself was cDNA or gDNA.

The CDR3 spans 15 residues. Trimming took 0 bases from V and 6 from J; bases not matched to a gene: 7. Germline CDR1 reads SGHDT; CDR2 reads YYEEEE. Authors' methods: Cell counts per sample came from amplifying reference gene primers. The table came from immunoSEQ multiplex PCR; TCRdb's copy has only in-frame clones and leaves some out. V and J calls and clone size follow that table, whereas D and trimming were derived from the DNA. The sample has tens of thousands of clones, about four fifths seen once. The chain employs TRBV5-6 and TRBJ2-3; 7 nucleotides agree with TRBD2. The sequence came from a human donor in a cohort sampled during active COVID-19. The sample consisted of peripheral blood. The CDR3 sequence: CASSLARSGVDTQYF. As DNA, the CDR3 is TGTGCCAGCAGCTTGGCGCGGAGCGGGGTCGATACGCAGTATTTT.